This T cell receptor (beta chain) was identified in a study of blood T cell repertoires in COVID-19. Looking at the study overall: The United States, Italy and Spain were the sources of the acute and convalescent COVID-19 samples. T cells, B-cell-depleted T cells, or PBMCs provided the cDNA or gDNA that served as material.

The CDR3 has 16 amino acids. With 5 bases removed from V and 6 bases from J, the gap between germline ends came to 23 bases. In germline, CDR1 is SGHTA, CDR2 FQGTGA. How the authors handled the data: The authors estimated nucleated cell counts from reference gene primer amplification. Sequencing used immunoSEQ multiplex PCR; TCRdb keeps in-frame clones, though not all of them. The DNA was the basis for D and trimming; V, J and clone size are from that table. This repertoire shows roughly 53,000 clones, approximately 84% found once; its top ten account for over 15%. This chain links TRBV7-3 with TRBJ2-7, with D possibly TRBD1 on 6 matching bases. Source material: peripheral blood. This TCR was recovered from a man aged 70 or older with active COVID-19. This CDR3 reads CASSPRSGRGVSEQYF. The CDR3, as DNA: TGTGCCAGCAGCCCACGTTCAGGCAGGGGAGTAAGCGAGCAGTACTTC.